These 15 T cell receptor beta chains were all obtained from the same sample, sequenced in a study of CD8 T cells in ankylosing spondylitis. General study findings and limits: Seemingly characteristic of ankylosing spondylitis blood was a TCR beta motif consisting of under ten highly homologous variants.

These TCRs' antigens remain unknown. TCRdb independently ran MiXCR on the 5' RACE reads; one entry per CDR3 protein. The profile covers more than 300,000 distinct CDR3 sequences, with approximately 8% appearing a single time and 14% to 15% taken by the ten largest. The sequenced material came from blood, either unsorted or a sorted T cell fraction (not recorded which). These TCRs come from a male donor with ankylosing spondylitis.

At least ten counts were recorded for this clonotype. The gene calls are TRBV20-1 and TRBJ2-3; a weak D match, TRBD1 (6 bases). The CDR3 is 15 amino acids. The germline V gene encodes CDR1 DFQATT and CDR2 SNEGSKA (reference sequence). The CDR3 sequence: CSPATRTDGTDTQYF. The CDR3 DNA is TGCAGCCCAGCGACTCGGACAGACGGCACAGATACGCAGTATTTT.

There are many counts of this clonotype. The V call is TRBV12-3 or TRBV12-4, the J call TRBJ2-7; D not certain. The CDR3 runs 11 residues. The V and J ends lost 6 bases and 1 base respectively, with 4 bases between them. CDR3 in amino acids: CASSHSYEQYF. The CDR3 nucleotides read TGTGCCAGCAGCCATTCCTACGAGCAGTACTTC.

This clonotype was detected only a few times. The chain uses TRBV7-6 and TRBJ2-1; a possible D gene is TRBD2 (6 bases). CDR1 SGHVS and CDR2 FNYEAQ come from the germline V gene. There are 17 residues in the CDR3. The V gene lost 1 base and the J gene lost 1 base, with 14 bases spanning the gap. CDR3 sequence (DNA): TGTGCCAGCAGCTTAGGCATTATAGCGGTGTCCTACAATGAGCAGTTCTTC. This encodes CASSLGIIAVSYNEQFF. Full variable domain (rest looked up from reference TRBV7-6 and TRBJ2-1): GAGVSQSPRYKVTKRGQDVALRCDPISGHVSLYWYRQALGQGPEFLTYFNYEAQQDKSGLPNDRFSAERPEGSISTLTIQRTEQRDSAMYRCASSLGIIAVSYNEQFFGPGTRLTVL.

The chain links TRBV11-2 to TRBJ1-1; tentatively, D is TRBD1 (5 bases). The CDR3 has 12 residues. CDR1 and CDR2 (germline): SGHAT, FQNNGV. Trimming pared 5 bases from V and 11 bases from J, leaving 15 bases between. CDR3 DNA sequence: TGTGCCAGCAGCAACCGACAGTCGGAGGCTTTCTTT. It translates to CASSNRQSEAFF. Full variable domain (missing parts from reference TRBV11-2 and TRBJ1-1): EAGVAQSPRYKIIEKRQSVAFWCNPISGHATLYWYQQILGQGPKLLIQFQNNGVVDDSQLPKDRFSAERLKGVDSTLKIQPAKLEDSAVYLCASSNRQSEAFFGQGTRLTVV.

In DNA form, the CDR3 reads TGTGCCAGCACCACTAGCGGGAACACAGATACGCAGTATTTT. Its translation is CASTTSGNTDTQYF. The genes are TRBV5-6 and TRBJ2-3, with TRBD2 matching 10 bases. Germline V gene sequence: CDR1 SGHDT, CDR2 YYEEEE. V lost 6 bases, J lost 2 bases, and 3 bases stayed unmatched. The CDR3 length is 14 residues.

The sample holds a few counts of this clonotype. The chain has TRBV28 and TRBJ1-5; D perhaps matches TRBD1 (6 bases). Germline V gene lookup returns CDR1 MDHEN and CDR2 SYDVKM. Trimming stripped 4 bases from V and 0 bases from J, with 16 bases between. CDR3 length: 17 amino acids. Written as DNA, the CDR3 is TGTGCCAGCAGTTCACAGGGCGACCTGTATAGCAATCAGCCCCAGCATTTT. Translated, it gives CASSSQGDLYSNQPQHF.

This clonotype has a handful of counts. The chain combines TRBV25-1 with TRBJ2-1; 9 nucleotides line up with TRBD2. CDR1 is MGHDK, CDR2 SYGVNS, per germline. V shed 8 bases and J 7 bases; nucleotides not matched to a gene: 12. This CDR3 is built from 15 residues. The CDR3 region is CASAVIAGERNEQFF. CDR3 sequence (DNA): TGTGCCAGCGCCGTTATAGCGGGAGAAAGGAATGAGCAGTTCTTC.

This clonotype has at least ten counts. The chain joins TRBV20-1 to TRBJ1-6, with D uncertain. From germline, CDR1 is DFQATT and CDR2 SNEGSKA (reference sequence). The CDR3 is made up of 15 amino acids. The V gene lost 4 bases and the J gene lost 5 bases, with 15 bases spanning the gap. The CDR3 bases are TGCAGTGCTATTCAGGCGCCTTCCCATAATTCACCCCTCCACTTT. This gives the protein CSAIQAPSHNSPLHF.

V gene TRBV3-1 combines with J gene TRBJ1-6, with D unclear. The V gene lost 4 bases and the J gene lost 12 bases, with 13 bases spanning the gap. This CDR3 is 13 amino acids long. CDR1 is LGHDT and CDR2 is YNNKEL in the germline V gene (reference sequence). The chain's CDR3 is CASSPLDFLPLHF. The CDR3 DNA is TGTGCCAGCAGCCCCCTCGACTTTTTACCCCTCCACTTT.

Of note for this clonotype: A much larger clone differs from this one at a single base, so this may be a read error. The chain couples TRBV28 to TRBJ2-2; D assignment may be TRBD1 or TRBD2 (5 bases each). The CDR3 is 13 residues long. Germline CDR1 MDHEN, CDR2 SYDVKM. CDR3 loop: CASSPRVPGELIF. CDR3 bases: TGTGCCAGCAGCCCCAGGGTCCCCGGGGAGCTGATTTTT.

The chain is built from TRBV15 and TRBJ2-7; the D gene is possibly TRBD2 (5 bases). V was trimmed by 0 bases and J by 3 bases, leaving 9 bases between them. The CDR3 covers 14 residues. In germline, CDR1 is LNHNV, CDR2 YYDKDF (reference sequence). In DNA form, the CDR3 reads TGTGCCACCAGCAGAGATCGAGGAGGCTACGAGCAGTACTTC. As protein: CATSRDRGGYEQYF. The variable domain in full, completed from reference TRBV15 and TRBJ2-7, reads DAMVIQNPRYQVTQFGKPVTLSCSQTLNHNVMYWYQQKSSQAPKLLFHYYDKDFNNEADTPDNFQSRRPNTSFCFLDIRSPGLGDTAMYLCATSRDRGGYEQYFGPGTRLTVT.

The chain joins TRBV9 to TRBJ2-1, with TRBD2 identical over 9 bases. There are 19 residues in the CDR3. The V gene's germline CDR1 is SGDLS and CDR2 YYNGEE. V was pared by 0 bases and J by 0 bases, with 10 bases of the junction left unmatched. CDR3 coding DNA: TGTGCCAGCAGCGTAGATCCCGGTAGCGGGAGTATCTCCTACAATGAGCAGTTCTTC. Protein sequence: CASSVDPGSGSISYNEQFF.

This CDR3 reads CASSVFGPSTDTQYF. In DNA form, the CDR3 reads TGCGCCAGCAGCGTTTTCGGGCCTTCCACAGATACGCAGTATTTT. This rearrangement joins TRBV5-1 to TRBJ2-3, with D hard to call. CDR3 length: 15 amino acids. The V end lost 4 bases, the J end lost 2 bases, and 14 bases lay between the germline ends. The germline gives CDR1 SGHRS, CDR2 YFSETQ.

The chain is built from TRBV6-2 or TRBV6-3 and TRBJ1-4, with 7 positions matching TRBD1. The length of the CDR3 is 15 residues. CDR1 is MNHEY and CDR2 is SVGEGT in the germline V gene. With V trimmed by 2 bases and J by 5 bases, 5 bases remained unmatched. The DNA of the CDR3 is TGTGCCAGCAGTTACCCGGGACAGCGAAATGAAAAACTGTTTTTT. It encodes CASSYPGQRNEKLFF.

This clonotype has ten or more counts. The chain employs TRBV10-3 and TRBJ2-6; D gene unclear. The ends were cut back, 9 bases at V and 0 bases at J, with 6 bases in the middle. CDR3 size: 13 residues. CDR1 and CDR2 (germline): ENHRY, SYGVKD. The CDR3 reads CAILDSGANVLTF. CDR3 nucleotide sequence: TGTGCCATACTGGACTCTGGGGCCAACGTCCTGACTTTC.